These T cell receptor beta chains were read from a single sample in a study of blood T cells in healthy people across ages. Each CDR3 protein gets one entry after TCRdb re-called the 5' RACE reads with MiXCR. The sample has 750,000 to 850,000 distinct CDR3 sequences, about 25% seen once; the top ten hold 3% to 4.5%. These data also formed part of another study, on T cells of mothers and their children.

The sample taken for sequencing was blood. Receptor source: a boy between 10 and 17 years old in good health. Each CDR3 is given with its conserved first and last residue. The D gene is left open where the match is weak. The size entry is marked missing in some rows and otherwise reads once, few, many or a size class.

J gene | V gene | D gene | clone size | CDR3 protein | CDR3 DNA
TRBJ2-1 | TRBV5-5 | TRBD2 | few | CASSLRSGLAQSYNEQFF | TGTGCCAGCAGCTTACGGTCGGGACTAGCGCAATCCTACAATGAGCAGTTCTTC
TRBJ1-2 | TRBV9 | TRBD1 | few | CASSLRDRVRTNYGYTF | TGTGCCAGCAGCTTGAGGGACAGGGTAAGGACGAACTATGGCTACACCTTC
TRBJ2-7 | TRBV27 | - | - | CASSLSFRDYEQYF | TGTGCCAGCAGTTTATCGTTCAGGGACTACGAGCAGTACTTC
TRBJ1-5 | TRBV12-3/TRBV12-4 | - | - | CASSSVLGNQPQHF | TGTGCCAGCAGTTCCGTCCTGGGCAATCAGCCCCAGCATTTT
TRBJ2-1 | TRBV29-1 | TRBD1 | few | CSVGQGRGEQFF | TGCAGCGTTGGACAGGGTCGGGGTGAGCAGTTCTTC
TRBJ2-7 | TRBV29-1 | TRBD2 | - | CSVEAPGLGMYF | TGCAGCGTTGAAGCTCCGGGACTAGGAATGTACTTC
TRBJ1-2 | TRBV20-1 | TRBD1 | - | CSARTGETNYGYTF | TGCAGTGCGCGGACAGGCGAAACTAACTATGGCTACACCTTC
TRBJ2-5 | TRBV3-1 | - | - | CASSHPGREETQYF | TGTGCCAGCAGCCACCCCGGCAGGGAAGAGACCCAGTACTTC
TRBJ2-7 | TRBV29-1 | TRBD1 | - | CSVPGTGVYEQYF | TGCAGCGTTCCCGGGACAGGGGTCTACGAGCAGTACTTC
TRBJ1-5 | TRBV6-2/TRBV6-3 | - | - | CASSYGSGDQPQHF | TGTGCCAGCAGTTACGGGTCCGGGGATCAGCCCCAGCATTTT
TRBJ2-1 | TRBV18 | - | many | CASSPGRSSYNEQFF | TGTGCCAGCTCACCAGGACGGAGCTCCTACAATGAGCAGTTCTTC
TRBJ1-1 | TRBV12-3/TRBV12-4 | - | - | CASKFVETGGGTEAFF | TGTGCCAGCAAATTTGTAGAGACAGGAGGGGGGACTGAAGCTTTCTTT
TRBJ1-2 | TRBV20-1 | - | - | CSAFKGSYGYTF | TGCAGTGCTTTCAAGGGAAGCTATGGCTACACCTTC
TRBJ1-4 | TRBV12-3/TRBV12-4 | - | many | CASSWTVNEKLFF | TGTGCCAGCAGTTGGACGGTTAATGAAAAACTGTTTTTT
TRBJ2-1 | TRBV29-1 | TRBD2 | - | CSGCRAGAYNEQFF | TGCAGCGGTTGTAGGGCGGGGGCCTACAATGAGCAGTTCTTC
TRBJ2-6 | TRBV9 | TRBD2 | few | CASSPREGYSGANVLTF | TGTGCCAGCAGCCCCCGGGAGGGCTACTCTGGGGCCAACGTCCTGACTTTC
TRBJ2-3 | TRBV10-3 | - | - | CAISATGRSTDTQYF | TGTGCCATCAGTGCCACGGGACGGAGCACAGATACGCAGTATTTT
TRBJ2-7 | TRBV5-1 | TRBD1 | few | CASSLEGAREQYF | TGCGCCAGCAGCTTGGAGGGGGCAAGAGAGCAGTACTTC
TRBJ2-7 | TRBV7-2 | TRBD2 | - | CTSSVQRGGSYEQYF | TGTACCAGCAGCGTCCAACGGGGGGGCTCCTACGAGCAGTACTTC
TRBJ2-1 | TRBV7-2 | - | - | CASSFRAEQFF | TGTGCCAGCAGCTTTCGAGCTGAGCAGTTCTTC